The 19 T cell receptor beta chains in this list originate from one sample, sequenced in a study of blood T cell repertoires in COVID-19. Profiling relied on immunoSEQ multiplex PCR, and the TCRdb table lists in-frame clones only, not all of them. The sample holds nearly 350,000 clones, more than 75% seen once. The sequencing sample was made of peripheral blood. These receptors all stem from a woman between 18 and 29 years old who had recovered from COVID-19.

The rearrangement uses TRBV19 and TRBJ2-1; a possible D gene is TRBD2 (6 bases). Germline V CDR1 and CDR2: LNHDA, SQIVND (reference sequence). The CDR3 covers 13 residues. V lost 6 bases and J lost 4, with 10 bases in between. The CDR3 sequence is CASRGAGYNEQFF. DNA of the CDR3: TGTGCCAGTAGAGGGGCGGGATACAATGAGCAGTTCTTC.

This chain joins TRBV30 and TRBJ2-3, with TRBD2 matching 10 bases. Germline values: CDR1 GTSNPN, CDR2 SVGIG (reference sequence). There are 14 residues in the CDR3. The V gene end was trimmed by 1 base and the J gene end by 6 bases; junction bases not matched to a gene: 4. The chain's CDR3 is CAWSGASGSDTQYF. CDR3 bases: TGTGCCTGGAGTGGGGCTAGCGGGAGCGATACGCAGTATTTT.

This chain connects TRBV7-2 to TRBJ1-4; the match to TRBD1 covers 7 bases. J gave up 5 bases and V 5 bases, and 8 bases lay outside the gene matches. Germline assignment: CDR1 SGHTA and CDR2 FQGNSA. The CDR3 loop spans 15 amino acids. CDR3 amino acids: CASSPQTGSNEKLFF. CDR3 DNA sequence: TGTGCCAGCAGCCCCCAGACAGGGTCAAATGAAAAACTGTTTTTT.

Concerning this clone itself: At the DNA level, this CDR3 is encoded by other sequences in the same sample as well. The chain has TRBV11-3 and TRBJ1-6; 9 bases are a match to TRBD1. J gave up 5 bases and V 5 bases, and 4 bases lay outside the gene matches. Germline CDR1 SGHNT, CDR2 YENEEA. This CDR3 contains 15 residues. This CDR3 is CASSPRQGDNSPLHF. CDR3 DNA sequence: TGTGCCAGCAGCCCCCGACAGGGGGATAATTCACCCCTCCACTTT.

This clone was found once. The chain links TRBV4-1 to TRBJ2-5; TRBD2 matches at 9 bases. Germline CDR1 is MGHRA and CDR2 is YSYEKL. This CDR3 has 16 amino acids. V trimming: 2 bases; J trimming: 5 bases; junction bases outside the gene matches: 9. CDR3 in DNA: TGCGCCAGCAGCCAATATTTAGCGGGAGTTGGGGAGACCCAGTACTTC. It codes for CASSQYLAGVGETQYF.

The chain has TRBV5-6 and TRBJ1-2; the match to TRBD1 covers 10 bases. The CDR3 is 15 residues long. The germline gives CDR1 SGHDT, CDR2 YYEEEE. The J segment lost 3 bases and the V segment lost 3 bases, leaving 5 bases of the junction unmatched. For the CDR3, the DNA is TGTGCCAGCAGCTCTGGGACAGGGGCAGACTATGGCTACACCTTC. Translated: CASSSGTGADYGYTF.

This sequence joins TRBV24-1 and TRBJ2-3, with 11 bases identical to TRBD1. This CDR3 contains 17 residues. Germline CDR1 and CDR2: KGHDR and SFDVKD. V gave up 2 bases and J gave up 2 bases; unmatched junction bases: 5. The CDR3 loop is CATSDSDRGLTTDTQYF. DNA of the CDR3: TGTGCCACCAGTGATTCGGACAGGGGGCTGACCACAGATACGCAGTATTTT.

CDR3 sequence (DNA): TGCAGCGTTCTTATGAGCCCCCAAAACACCATATATTTT. Protein sequence: CSVLMSPQNTIYF. The gene calls are TRBV29-1 and TRBJ1-3; D is uncertain. Trimming stripped 5 bases from V and 6 bases from J, with 14 bases between. The CDR3 is 13 residues long. Germline CDR1 is SQVTM and CDR2 is ANQGSEA.

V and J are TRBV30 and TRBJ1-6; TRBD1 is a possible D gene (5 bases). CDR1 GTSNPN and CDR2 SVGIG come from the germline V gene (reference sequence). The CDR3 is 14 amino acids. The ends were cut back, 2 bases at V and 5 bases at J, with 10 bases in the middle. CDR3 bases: TGTGCCTGGAGTCGTCGCAGGGATAATTCACCCCTCCACTTT. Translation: CAWSRRRDNSPLHF.

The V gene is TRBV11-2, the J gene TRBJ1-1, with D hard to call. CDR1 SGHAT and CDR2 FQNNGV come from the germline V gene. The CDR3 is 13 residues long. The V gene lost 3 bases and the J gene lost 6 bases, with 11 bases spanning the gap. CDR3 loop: CASSFGPRAEAFF. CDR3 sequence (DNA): TGTGCCAGCAGCTTTGGGCCGAGGGCTGAAGCTTTCTTT.

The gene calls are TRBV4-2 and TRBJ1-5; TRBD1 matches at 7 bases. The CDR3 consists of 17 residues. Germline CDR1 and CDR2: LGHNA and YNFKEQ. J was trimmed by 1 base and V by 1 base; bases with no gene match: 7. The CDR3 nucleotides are TGTGCCAGCAGCCAAGTCGAAGAGGGGGCAAGCAATCAGCCCCAGCATTTT. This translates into CASSQVEEGASNQPQHF.

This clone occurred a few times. For the CDR3, the DNA is TGCGCCAGCAGCCAAGCCCGTGAAGCTTTCTTT. This encodes CASSQAREAFF. The chain recombines TRBV4-1 with TRBJ1-1; D gene unclear. Germline CDR1 and CDR2: MGHRA and YSYEKL. This CDR3 is built from 11 residues. Trimming took 1 base from V and 7 from J, leaving 4 bases between them.

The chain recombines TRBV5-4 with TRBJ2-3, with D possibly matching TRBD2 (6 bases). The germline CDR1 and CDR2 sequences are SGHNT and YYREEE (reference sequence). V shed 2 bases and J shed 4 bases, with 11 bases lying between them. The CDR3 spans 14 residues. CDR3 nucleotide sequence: TGTGCCAGCAGCTTTAGGTGGGAGGCAGATACGCAGTATTTT. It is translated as CASSFRWEADTQYF.

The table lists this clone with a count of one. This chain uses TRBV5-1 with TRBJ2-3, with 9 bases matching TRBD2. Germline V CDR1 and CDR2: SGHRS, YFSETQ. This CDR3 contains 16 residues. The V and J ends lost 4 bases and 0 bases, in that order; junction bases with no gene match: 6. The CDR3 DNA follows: TGCGCCAGCAGCATCGGACTAGCGCCTAGCACAGATACGCAGTATTTT. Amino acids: CASSIGLAPSTDTQYF.

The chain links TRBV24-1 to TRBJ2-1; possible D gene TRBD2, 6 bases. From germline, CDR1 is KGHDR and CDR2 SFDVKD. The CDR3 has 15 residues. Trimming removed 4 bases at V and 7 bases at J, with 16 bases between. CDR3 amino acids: CATSDPLRDRNEQFF. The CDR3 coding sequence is TGTGCCACCAGTGACCCTCTGCGGGATAGGAATGAGCAGTTCTTC.

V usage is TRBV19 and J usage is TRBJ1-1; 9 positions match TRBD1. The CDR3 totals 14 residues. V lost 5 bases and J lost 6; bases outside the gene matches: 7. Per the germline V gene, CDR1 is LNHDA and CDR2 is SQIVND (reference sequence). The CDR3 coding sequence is TGTGCCAGTAGTCTGGGACAGGGAGTTGCTGAAGCTTTCTTT. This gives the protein CASSLGQGVAEAFF.

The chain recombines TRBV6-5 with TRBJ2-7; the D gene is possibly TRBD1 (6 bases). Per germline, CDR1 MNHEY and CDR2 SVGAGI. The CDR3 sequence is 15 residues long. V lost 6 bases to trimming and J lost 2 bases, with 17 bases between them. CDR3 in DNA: TGTGCCAGCAGGAAACAGGGTCCCGGGGCCTACGAGCAGTACGTC. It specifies CASRKQGPGAYEQYV.

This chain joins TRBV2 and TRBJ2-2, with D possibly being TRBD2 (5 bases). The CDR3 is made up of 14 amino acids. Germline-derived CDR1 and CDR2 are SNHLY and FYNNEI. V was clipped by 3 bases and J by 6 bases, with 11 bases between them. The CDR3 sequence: CASSEREAAGELFF. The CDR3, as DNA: TGTGCCAGCAGTGAGAGGGAAGCAGCCGGGGAGCTGTTTTTT.

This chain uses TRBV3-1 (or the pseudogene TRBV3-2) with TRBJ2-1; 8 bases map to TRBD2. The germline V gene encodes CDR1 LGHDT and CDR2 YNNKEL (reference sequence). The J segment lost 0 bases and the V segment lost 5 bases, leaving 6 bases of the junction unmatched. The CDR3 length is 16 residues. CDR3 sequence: CASSSGSGSSYNEQFF. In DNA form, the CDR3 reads TGTGCCAGCAGCTCCGGGAGCGGGAGCTCCTACAATGAGCAGTTCTTC.